This T cell receptor (beta chain) stems from a study of blood T cells in healthy people across ages. This CDR3 is 13 amino acids long. V trimming: 5 bases; J trimming: 4 bases; junction bases outside the gene matches: 7. Germline V gene lookup returns CDR1 DFQATT and CDR2 SNEGSKA (reference sequence). Combining a sample-barcoded 5' primer with a J-beta primer mix, a second PCR ran for roughly 6 to 12 cycles. TCRdb analysed the 5' RACE reads with MiXCR anew, one entry per CDR3 protein. The sample lists some 1,800,000 distinct CDR3 sequences, about two fifths seen once, with more than 20% in the top ten.

The sequencing input was blood. V is TRBV20-1 and J is TRBJ1-2; 7 bases are a match to TRBD1. This clonotype was obtained from a human donor in good health. CDR3 loop: CSALEGAGYGYTF. CDR3 coding DNA: TGCAGTGCTTTAGAGGGGGCTGGCTATGGCTACACCTTC.